This TCR beta chain emerged from a study of T cells in pancreatic ductal adenocarcinoma. Data came from immunoSEQ multiplex PCR; TCRdb stores just in-frame clones and leaves some out. The table lists around 15,000 clones, about 93% of them singletons. Surgery without prior neoadjuvant therapy was the treatment of the selected pancreatic ductal adenocarcinoma patients. Material: PBMCs. The TCR originated in a human donor with pancreatic ductal adenocarcinoma.

The CDR3 nucleotides are TGCGCCAGCAGCTTGGAGGGCAATACCCCTGGAAACACCATATATTTT. Residues: CASSLEGNTPGNTIYF. The gene calls are TRBV5-1 and TRBJ1-3, with D uncertain. The CDR3 length is 16 residues. Per the germline V gene, CDR1 is SGHRS and CDR2 is YFSETQ. Between the trimmed V and J ends, which lost 0 bases and 2 bases, there was a span of 12 bases. Full variable domain (remainder filled in from reference TRBV5-1 and TRBJ1-3): KAGVTQTPRYLIKTRGQQVTLSCSPISGHRSVSWYQQTPGQGLQFLFEYFSETQRNKGNFPGRFSGRQFSNSRSEMNVSTLELGDSALYLCASSLEGNTPGNTIYFGEGSWLTVV.